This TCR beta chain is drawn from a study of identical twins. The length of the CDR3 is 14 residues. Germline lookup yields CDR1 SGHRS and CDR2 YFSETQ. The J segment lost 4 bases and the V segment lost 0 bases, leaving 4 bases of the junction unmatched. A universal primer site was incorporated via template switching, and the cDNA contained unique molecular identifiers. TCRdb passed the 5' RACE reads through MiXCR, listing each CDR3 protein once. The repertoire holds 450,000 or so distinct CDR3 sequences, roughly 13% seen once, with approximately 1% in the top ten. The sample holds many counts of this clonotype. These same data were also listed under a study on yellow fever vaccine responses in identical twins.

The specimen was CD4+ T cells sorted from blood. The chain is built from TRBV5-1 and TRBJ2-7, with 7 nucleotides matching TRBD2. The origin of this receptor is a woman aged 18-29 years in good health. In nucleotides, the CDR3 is TGCGCCAGCAGCTTGGACCCTAGCGGTTACGAGCAGTACTTC. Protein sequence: CASSLDPSGYEQYF.